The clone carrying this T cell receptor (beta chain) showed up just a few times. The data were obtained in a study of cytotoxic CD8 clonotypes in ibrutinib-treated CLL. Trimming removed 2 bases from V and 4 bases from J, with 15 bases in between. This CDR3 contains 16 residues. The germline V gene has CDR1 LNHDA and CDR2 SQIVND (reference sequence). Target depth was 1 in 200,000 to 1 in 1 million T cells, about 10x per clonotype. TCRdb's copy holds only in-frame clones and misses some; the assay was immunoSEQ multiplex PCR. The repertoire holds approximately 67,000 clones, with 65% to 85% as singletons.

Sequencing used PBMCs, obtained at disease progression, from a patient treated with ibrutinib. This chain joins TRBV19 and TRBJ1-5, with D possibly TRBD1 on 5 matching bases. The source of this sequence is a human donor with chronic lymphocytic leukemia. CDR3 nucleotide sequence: TGTGCCAGTAGTATAAAATTGGGGCCAGGGAATCAGCCCCAGCATTTT. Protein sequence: CASSIKLGPGNQPQHF.